The next 28 T cell receptor beta chains were all read from a single sample in a study of T cell changes during pregnancy in multiple sclerosis. Generated by immunoSEQ multiplex PCR, the TCRdb table keeps only in-frame clones and is missing some. The table has about 36,000 clones, 91% seen once; the top ten hold around 0.5%. This sample comprised CD4+ T cells from peripheral blood mononuclear cells, obtained in the second trimester of pregnancy. The receptors were gathered from a female donor in good health, enrolled as a control in a pregnancy study.

This chain links TRBV2 with TRBJ1-1, with no clear D. The CDR3 spans 13 residues. V lost 6 bases, J lost 4 bases, and 12 bases lay in between. Germline assignment: CDR1 SNHLY and CDR2 FYNNEI. CDR3 coding DNA: TGTGCCAGCAGGGAGAGAGGGTCCACTGAAGCTTTCTTT. This gives the protein CASRERGSTEAFF.

This clone was picked up one time. The chain links TRBV7-2 to TRBJ2-2; D perhaps matches TRBD1 (5 bases). Germline assignment: CDR1 SGHTA and CDR2 FQGNSA. This CDR3 spans 14 amino acids. The V gene lost 5 bases and the J gene lost 6 bases, with 13 bases spanning the gap. The CDR3 spells CASSLQGSAGELFF. The DNA for the CDR3 is TGTGCCAGCAGCCTCCAGGGATCCGCCGGGGAGCTGTTTTTT.

The rearrangement joins TRBV5-6 to TRBJ1-4; 9 bases map to TRBD1. Trimming cost V 4 bases and J 6 bases; bases outside gene matches: 7. The CDR3 runs 15 residues. CDR1 is SGHDT and CDR2 is YYEEEE in the germline V gene. CDR3 sequence reads: CASSGGTGYDEKLFF. As DNA, the CDR3 is TGTGCCAGCAGCGGGGGGACAGGGTACGATGAAAAACTGTTTTTT.

This clone was recorded once. The chain combines TRBV6-1 with TRBJ2-7; D possibly corresponds to TRBD1 (6 bases). The V end was cut by 1 base, the J end by 3 bases, with 13 bases between. Germline V CDR1 and CDR2: MNHNS, SASEGT. The CDR3 loop spans 15 amino acids. CDR3 nucleotides: TGTGCCAGCAGTGAAGGTGCAGGGGAAAACTACGAGCAGTACTTC. Encoded protein: CASSEGAGENYEQYF.

This clone was seen just once. The V call is TRBV28, the J call TRBJ1-2, with D possibly matching TRBD1 (5 bases). The CDR3 is 12 amino acids. Germline V CDR1 and CDR2: MDHEN, SYDVKM. V was pared by 10 bases and J by 4 bases, with 13 bases between. As DNA, the CDR3 is TGTGCCACCCGGACATCGTCCTATGGCTACACCTTC. It yields the protein CATRTSSYGYTF.

The chain couples TRBV4-2 to TRBJ2-1; TRBD2 agrees at 14 bases. The length of the CDR3 is 16 residues. Germline V gives CDR1 LGHNA, CDR2 YNFKEQ. Germline trimming cut 1 base from V and 7 bases from J; bases unmatched to any gene: 3. This CDR3 reads CASSQAGTSGSNEQFF. CDR3 bases: TGTGCCAGCAGCCAAGCCGGGACTAGCGGGAGTAATGAGCAGTTCTTC.

V usage is TRBV7-6 and J usage is TRBJ2-7; the D gene is possibly TRBD2 (5 bases). The germline gives CDR1 SGHVS, CDR2 FNYEAQ. This CDR3 comprises 16 residues. V was shortened by 4 bases and J by 0 bases, with 16 bases between the two germline ends. The CDR3 DNA sequence: TGTGCCAGCAGCTCAGGTACTAGGAGAGACTCCTACGAGCAGTACTTC. As protein: CASSSGTRRDSYEQYF.

V gene TRBV7-9 combines with J gene TRBJ2-7; D call uncertain. V shed 1 base and J shed 4 bases, with 11 bases lying between them. This CDR3 region has 14 residues. Germline values: CDR1 SEHNR, CDR2 FQNEAQ (reference sequence). In nucleotides, the CDR3 is TGTGCCAGCAGCTTAGTCCCAGAGGATTACGAGCAGTACTTC. Translation gives CASSLVPEDYEQYF.

The chain carries TRBV5-1 and TRBJ1-1, with a weak D call TRBD1 (6 bases). Trimming took 4 bases from V and 2 from J, leaving 15 bases between them. In germline, CDR1 is SGHRS, CDR2 YFSETQ. The CDR3 is made up of 15 amino acids. This CDR3 is CASSRGGRGNTEAFF. The CDR3 region has the DNA TGCGCCAGCAGCCGGGGTGGCAGGGGTAACACTGAAGCTTTCTTT. Variable domain in full (rest from reference TRBV5-1 and TRBJ1-1): KAGVTQTPRYLIKTRGQQVTLSCSPISGHRSVSWYQQTPGQGLQFLFEYFSETQRNKGNFPGRFSGRQFSNSRSEMNVSTLELGDSALYLCASSRGGRGNTEAFFGQGTRLTVV.

The rearrangement links TRBV7-3 to TRBJ1-2; D not resolved. This CDR3 region has 17 residues. Germline V lookup: CDR1 SGHTA, CDR2 FQGTGA. V lost 5 bases and J lost 6, with 25 bases in between. CDR3 protein: CASSPPGEGGPRDGYTF. CDR3 nucleotide sequence: TGTGCCAGCAGCCCTCCCGGGGAAGGAGGCCCTAGGGATGGCTACACCTTC. Combining the CDR3 with reference TRBV7-3 and TRBJ1-2 gives the whole variable domain GAGVSQTPSNKVTEKGKYVELRCDPISGHTALYWYRQSLGQGPEFLIYFQGTGAADDSGLPNDRFFAVRPEGSVSTLKIQRTERGDSAVYLCASSPPGEGGPRDGYTFGSGTRLTVV.

This chain connects TRBV7-2 to TRBJ2-1; a possible D gene is TRBD1 (5 bases). The CDR3 spans 11 residues. V dropped 2 bases and J dropped 10 bases, with 6 bases sitting between them. Germline values: CDR1 SGHTA, CDR2 FQGNSA. Here the CDR3 reads CASSLWGEQFF. The CDR3 coding sequence is TGTGCCAGCAGCTTATGGGGCGAGCAGTTCTTC.

This clone occurred a few times. V is TRBV5-4 and J is TRBJ1-1; D remains ambiguous. Per germline, CDR1 SGHNT and CDR2 YYREEE (reference sequence). V lost 5 bases, J lost 11 bases, and 19 bases lay in between. The CDR3 is 13 residues long. CDR3 DNA: TGTGCCAGCAGGGCGGGAGGTATGGATGTGGCTTTCTTT. This codes for CASRAGGMDVAFF.

The rearrangement joins TRBV9 to TRBJ2-1, with 9 bases lining up with TRBD2. J gave up 9 bases and V 4 bases, and 11 bases lay outside the gene matches. From germline, CDR1 is SGDLS and CDR2 YYNGEE. This CDR3 region has 15 residues. The CDR3 spells CASSSGGLAFGEQFF. CDR3 coding DNA: TGTGCCAGCAGCTCTGGGGGACTAGCATTTGGTGAGCAGTTCTTC.

The chain employs TRBV28 and TRBJ1-1; D may be TRBD1 (6 bases). Germline CDR1 is MDHEN and CDR2 is SYDVKM. This CDR3 has 20 residues. V was shortened by 6 bases and J by 3 bases, with 32 bases between the two germline ends. The CDR3, as DNA: TGTGCCAGCAGCCCCACCCTGTGGGCGCCGGCGGGGGCTGGTGACACTGAAGCTTTCTTT. Amino acids: CASSPTLWAPAGAGDTEAFF.

The V gene is TRBV11-2, the J gene TRBJ2-4; 9 positions agree with TRBD1. The CDR3 spans 12 residues. J was trimmed by 9 bases and V by 5 bases; bases with no gene match: 2. From germline, CDR1 is SGHAT and CDR2 FQNNGV. The CDR3 DNA reads as TGTGCCAGCAGCCCGGACAGGGGCATTCAGTACTTC. Its translation: CASSPDRGIQYF.

The chain carries TRBV15 and TRBJ2-7, with 9 bases aligning to TRBD2. The J segment lost 1 base and the V segment lost 1 base, leaving 2 bases of the junction unmatched. CDR1 is LNHNV, CDR2 YYDKDF, per germline (reference sequence). This CDR3 has 15 residues. CDR3 DNA sequence: TGTGCCACCAGCAGAGGGACTAGCGCTTCCTACGAGCAGTACTTC. As protein: CATSRGTSASYEQYF.

The rearrangement uses TRBV6-1 and TRBJ1-3; 7 nucleotides agree with TRBD1. The CDR3 has 14 residues. Trimming removed 3 bases from V and 5 bases from J; junction bases left unmatched: 4. Per the germline V gene, CDR1 is MNHNS and CDR2 is SASEGT. CDR3 in amino acids: CASSEGDSRNTIYF. The DNA of the CDR3 is TGTGCCAGCAGTGAGGGGGACAGTCGAAACACCATATATTTT.

The rearrangement links TRBV7-6 to TRBJ2-3; D might be TRBD2 (6 bases). Germline loops: CDR1 SGHVS, CDR2 FNYEAQ. The CDR3 spans 14 residues. The V end lost 3 bases, the J end lost 3 bases, and 10 bases lay between the germline ends. CDR3 protein: CASSLQRATDTQYF. The DNA of the CDR3 is TGTGCCAGCAGCTTGCAGCGGGCTACAGATACGCAGTATTTT.

The V call is TRBV7-9, the J call TRBJ1-5; weak D call: TRBD1 (5 bases). With 5 bases removed from V and 4 bases from J, the gap between germline ends came to 15 bases. CDR1 SEHNR and CDR2 FQNEAQ come from the germline V gene (reference sequence). The CDR3 length is 15 residues. The chain's CDR3 is CASSPRGGENQPQHF. The CDR3 DNA sequence: TGTGCCAGCAGCCCACGGGGGGGGGAAAATCAGCCCCAGCATTTT.

The rearrangement uses TRBV6-5 and TRBJ1-2; TRBD1 matches at 7 bases. The CDR3 sequence is 13 residues long. V lost 6 bases, J lost 4 bases, and 5 bases stayed unmatched. Per germline, CDR1 MNHEY and CDR2 SVGAGI. The CDR3 DNA reads as TGTGCCAGCAGACAAACAGGGGCCTATGGCTACACCTTC. This gives the protein CASRQTGAYGYTF.

This sequence joins TRBV5-8 and TRBJ2-1; no reliable D call. CDR1 SGHTS and CDR2 YDEGEE come from the germline V gene. This CDR3 is built from 15 residues. The V end was cut by 0 bases, the J end by 6 bases, with 13 bases between. The CDR3 DNA sequence: TGTGCCAGCAGCTTGGTTACCGAGGTTTTCAATGAGCAGTTCTTC. Its protein product is CASSLVTEVFNEQFF.

The gene calls are TRBV2 and TRBJ2-3; 10 nucleotides align to TRBD2. Germline-derived CDR1 and CDR2 are SNHLY and FYNNEI. The CDR3 length is 15 residues. V trimming: 8 bases; J trimming: 6 bases; junction bases outside the gene matches: 11. CDR3 sequence (DNA): TGTGCCAGCCTTCAGCGGGGGGGGAAAAGGGATACGCAGTATTTT. This sequence encodes CASLQRGGKRDTQYF.

V gene TRBV5-1 combines with J gene TRBJ2-3, with TRBD2 as a possible D gene (6 bases). CDR3 size: 13 residues. Deletions cut 3 bases from V and 6 bases from J, with 11 bases between. The germline V gene encodes CDR1 SGHRS and CDR2 YFSETQ. The CDR3 region has the DNA TGCGCCAGCAGCTACGGGAGTGGGGATACGCAGTATTTT. It translates to CASSYGSGDTQYF.

This rearrangement joins TRBV4-1 to TRBJ1-5; D gene unclear. Trimming stripped 1 base from V and 7 bases from J, with 14 bases between. This CDR3 spans 15 amino acids. Looked up from germline, CDR1 is MGHRA and CDR2 is YSYEKL. CDR3 bases: TGCGCCAGCAGCCAAGTTGCGGGGTCCCGCCAGCCCCAGCATTTT. Protein product: CASSQVAGSRQPQHF.

The J gene is TRBJ2-1, the V gene TRBV6-4; TRBD2 aligns across 9 bases. Germline V gene lookup returns CDR1 MRHNA and CDR2 SNTAGT. V dropped 1 base and J dropped 5; count of bases not matched to a gene: 3. This CDR3 contains 15 residues. The DNA of the CDR3 is TGTGCCAGCAGTGACTGGCTAGCGGGGCACAATGAGCAGTTCTTC. Translation: CASSDWLAGHNEQFF.

The V gene is TRBV7-9, the J gene TRBJ1-3; 7 bases align to TRBD1. There are 16 residues in the CDR3. V lost 5 bases, J lost 2 bases, and 9 bases stayed unmatched. The germline V gene has CDR1 SEHNR and CDR2 FQNEAQ (reference sequence). CDR3 sequence (DNA): TGTGCCAGCAGCAGCTACGTACAGGGGACTGGAAACACCATATATTTT. Translated, it gives CASSSYVQGTGNTIYF.

The chain combines TRBV7-2 with TRBJ1-3, with 8 nucleotides matching TRBD1. Trimming removed 3 bases from V and 2 bases from J; junction bases left unmatched: 6. The CDR3 sequence is 16 residues long. CDR1 is SGHTA and CDR2 is FQGNSA in the germline V gene. The DNA of the CDR3 is TGTGCCAGCAGCTTCGGACAGGGAAGAACTGGAAACACCATATATTTT. It codes for CASSFGQGRTGNTIYF.

The V gene is TRBV25-1, the J gene TRBJ1-6; D not resolved. Trimming pared 4 bases from V and 9 bases from J, leaving 16 bases between. CDR3 length: 15 residues. Germline V gives CDR1 MGHDK, CDR2 SYGVNS. The chain's CDR3 is CASSVAGSAGSPLHF. Here the CDR3 DNA reads TGTGCCAGCAGTGTAGCGGGGTCCGCTGGTTCACCCCTCCACTTT.